These 17 T cell receptor beta chains were sequenced from one sample in a study of T cell clones after liver transplantation. Libraries were prepared by immunoSEQ multiplex PCR; TCRdb keeps only in-frame clonotypes and omits some of them. The sample records approximately 19,000 clones, more than 75% being singletons. Material: CD8+ T cells from blood, obtained less than 50 months after liver transplant. These receptors originate from a human patient who received a liver transplant. A share of the T cells may be of graft donor origin.

This sequence joins TRBV5-6 and TRBJ2-1, with 11 nucleotides matching TRBD2. CDR3 length: 16 residues. Germline values: CDR1 SGHDT, CDR2 YYEEEE. J lost 4 bases, V lost 0 bases, and 3 bases had no gene match. CDR3 sequence: CASSLALAGGYNEQFF. The DNA of the CDR3 is TGTGCCAGCAGCTTGGCGCTAGCGGGGGGATACAATGAGCAGTTCTTC.

This clone was recorded only once. The V call is TRBV6-4, the J call TRBJ2-3; D unclear. Germline V gene sequence: CDR1 MRHNA, CDR2 SNTAGT. Trimming cost V 6 bases and J 4 bases, with 11 bases left between them. CDR3 length: 13 amino acids. CDR3 sequence: CASRESTADTQYF. CDR3 in DNA: TGTGCCAGCAGGGAAAGCACCGCAGATACGCAGTATTTT.

The chain recombines TRBV5-1 with TRBJ1-1; D gene unclear. Germline CDR1 and CDR2: SGHRS and YFSETQ. The V gene lost 6 bases and the J gene lost 0 bases, with 12 bases spanning the gap. This CDR3 has 14 residues. The CDR3 loop reads CASTKDGMNTEAFF. The CDR3 region has the DNA TGCGCCAGCACCAAGGACGGCATGAACACTGAAGCTTTCTTT.

This clone occurred a few times. The V gene is TRBV5-1, the J gene TRBJ2-7; the match to TRBD1 covers 10 bases. Germline values: CDR1 SGHRS, CDR2 YFSETQ. Germline trimming cut 4 bases from V and 1 base from J; bases unmatched to any gene: 8. This CDR3 contains 16 residues. The CDR3 DNA is TGCGCCAGCAGCAGTCCGGGACAGGGGCGATCCTACGAGCAGTACTTC. It yields the protein CASSSPGQGRSYEQYF. Filled out from reference TRBV5-1 and TRBJ2-7, the complete variable domain reads KAGVTQTPRYLIKTRGQQVTLSCSPISGHRSVSWYQQTPGQGLQFLFEYFSETQRNKGNFPGRFSGRQFSNSRSEMNVSTLELGDSALYLCASSSPGQGRSYEQYFGPGTRLTVT.

This clone was recorded a few times. The chain combines TRBV7-9 with TRBJ1-4; D remains ambiguous. CDR3 length: 15 amino acids. The V and J ends lost 1 base and 3 bases respectively, with 9 bases between them. The germline CDR1 and CDR2 sequences are SEHNR and FQNEAQ (reference sequence). This CDR3 is CASSLVLQSNEKLFF. In nucleotides, the CDR3 is TGTGCCAGCAGCTTAGTTCTACAGTCTAATGAAAAACTGTTTTTT.

This clone turned up a few times. Other DNA sequences from this sample encode an identical CDR3 as well. The chain uses TRBV4-3 and TRBJ2-7; no reliable D call. The CDR3 totals 13 residues. The germline gives CDR1 LGHNA, CDR2 YSLEER. Trimming removed 6 bases at V and 1 base at J, with 10 bases between. CDR3 sequence reads: CASSPSLSYEQYF. In DNA form, the CDR3 reads TGCGCCAGCAGTCCATCACTATCCTACGAGCAGTACTTC.

The gene calls are TRBV7-2 and TRBJ1-1; D possibly corresponds to TRBD1 (6 bases). In germline, CDR1 is SGHTA, CDR2 FQGNSA. The CDR3 sequence is 14 residues long. The V gene lost 5 bases and the J gene lost 4 bases, with 14 bases spanning the gap. CDR3 sequence: CASSQQGGGTEAFF. In nucleotides, the CDR3 is TGTGCCAGCAGCCAACAGGGAGGGGGCACTGAAGCTTTCTTT.

This chain connects TRBV4-2 to TRBJ2-1; TRBD2 agrees at 11 bases. The CDR3 totals 16 residues. V lost 3 bases to trimming and J lost 4 bases; unmatched junction nucleotides: 5. Germline V CDR1 and CDR2: LGHNA, YNFKEQ. The CDR3, as DNA: TGTGCCAGCAGCCAGGGGACTAGCGGATATTACAATGAGCAGTTCTTC. Translation: CASSQGTSGYYNEQFF.

V is TRBV6-6 and J is TRBJ2-7; the match to TRBD1 covers 7 bases. V was clipped by 7 bases and J by 5 bases; unmatched bases: 11. CDR1 and CDR2 (germline): MNHNY, SVGAGI (reference sequence). This CDR3 has 14 residues. The CDR3 loop is CASNQAQGRNEQYF. The CDR3 DNA reads TGTGCCAGCAACCAAGCACAGGGGCGCAACGAGCAGTACTTC.

This clone appeared a single time. V usage is TRBV4-1 and J usage is TRBJ1-3; D is unclear. Germline-derived CDR1 and CDR2 are MGHRA and YSYEKL. Trimming stripped 4 bases from V and 0 bases from J, with 13 bases between. CDR3 length equals 16 residues. This chain's CDR3 is CASSPWGAGSGNTIYF. DNA of the CDR3: TGCGCCAGCAGCCCATGGGGTGCCGGCTCTGGAAACACCATATATTTT.

The gene calls are TRBV6-6 and TRBJ2-3; TRBD2 is a possible D gene (6 bases). With 2 bases removed from V and 5 bases from J, the gap between germline ends came to 14 bases. Germline CDR1 reads MNHNY; CDR2 reads SVGAGI (reference sequence). There are 15 residues in the CDR3. The CDR3 reads CASSYLAGRLDTQYF. The CDR3 bases are TGTGCCAGCAGTTACCTGGCGGGGCGGTTAGATACGCAGTATTTT.

The chain links TRBV5-4 to TRBJ2-1, with 9 nucleotides matching TRBD2. The CDR3 loop spans 14 amino acids. Germline values: CDR1 SGHNT, CDR2 YYREEE (reference sequence). This CDR3 reads CATQPVVAGAEQFF. CDR3 nucleotides: TGTGCTACTCAGCCGGTGGTAGCGGGAGCTGAGCAGTTCTTC.

The V gene is TRBV21-1, the J gene TRBJ2-3; TRBD2, as called in the table, went unchecked against the DNA. TRBV21-1 is a pseudogene. The CDR3 is 18 residues long. CDR3 in DNA: TGTGCCAGCAGCAAAGCTCTTTTGCGGGGAGAGGCCACAGATACGCAGTATTTT. Its protein is CASSKALLRGEATDTQYF.

This clone appeared a few times. The CDR3 loop reads CASSSEAGDYGYTF. CDR3 in DNA: TGCGCCAGCAGCTCGGAGGCGGGTGACTATGGCTACACCTTC. V and J are TRBV5-1 and TRBJ1-2; no definite D call. The CDR3 has 14 amino acids. Germline CDR1 reads SGHRS; CDR2 reads YFSETQ. V was cut by 3 bases and J by 3 bases, with 12 bases left in between.

The chain carries TRBV19 and TRBJ2-7; D is unclear. Germline CDR1 is LNHDA and CDR2 is SQIVND (reference sequence). The CDR3 covers 14 residues. Trimming shortened V by 5 bases and J by 3 bases, and 14 bases separated the two germline ends. CDR3 DNA: TGTGCCAGTAGTGCAGACACGATAAACTACGAGCAGTACTTC. Residues: CASSADTINYEQYF.

This clone is medium-sized by share. V gene TRBV7-6 combines with J gene TRBJ2-3, with 12 nucleotides matching TRBD2. The CDR3 consists of 17 residues. V lost 5 bases to trimming and J lost 3 bases; unmatched junction nucleotides: 9. The germline V gene has CDR1 SGHVS and CDR2 FNYEAQ. The CDR3 nucleotides read TGTGCCAGCAGCCCTTCAGGACTAGCGGGAAGGACAGATACGCAGTATTTT. Its translation: CASSPSGLAGRTDTQYF. Looking up the rest from reference TRBV7-6 and TRBJ2-3 gives the full variable domain: GAGVSQSPRYKVTKRGQDVALRCDPISGHVSLYWYRQALGQGPEFLTYFNYEAQQDKSGLPNDRFSAERPEGSISTLTIQRTEQRDSAMYRCASSPSGLAGRTDTQYFGPGTRLTVL.

This chain connects TRBV4-1 to TRBJ1-1, with unresolved D. Trimming pared 5 bases from V and 3 bases from J, leaving 13 bases between. Germline loops: CDR1 MGHRA, CDR2 YSYEKL. CDR3 length: 14 amino acids. This CDR3 is CASSNHISDTEAFF. CDR3 in DNA: TGCGCCAGCAGCAACCATATCTCCGACACTGAAGCTTTCTTT.